The next 18 T cell receptor beta chains were all read from a single sample in a study of CD8 T cells in ankylosing spondylitis listed by TCRdb under 2017. The library was prepared using 5' RACE. Sequencing instrument: Illumina HiSeq 2500. TCRdb redid the processing of the public reads, applying fastp at Q25 and MiXCR, and retained in-frame beta chains. CDR3 protein duplicates are merged, each entry listing the most common genes and DNA. The sample includes 220,000 or so distinct CDR3 sequences, with roughly a tenth observed a single time. The ten top clones hold 21% of the sample. The source material was blood, either unsorted or a sorted T cell fraction (not recorded which). The receptors here all came from a male donor with ankylosing spondylitis or in good health (not recorded which).

This clonotype was seen ten or more times. The gene calls are TRBV5-1 and TRBJ2-5; the D gene is possibly TRBD1 (6 bases). The CDR3 length is 14 residues. Germline V gene data show CDR1 as SGHRS and CDR2 as YFSETQ. The germline V and J ends were trimmed by 0 bases and 5 bases, with 11 bases remaining between them. CDR3 sequence: CASSLDRVWETQYF. CDR3 sequence (DNA): TGCGCCAGCAGCTTGGACAGGGTATGGGAGACCCAGTACTTC.

V is TRBV28 and J is TRBJ2-7; D uncertain. The CDR3 contains 16 residues. The germline CDR1 and CDR2 sequences are MDHEN and SYDVKM. V gave up 1 base and J gave up 2 bases, with 15 bases separating them. The CDR3 DNA reads as TGTGCCAGCAGTTTATCAGGCAGTGCCTTTACCTACGAGCAGTACTTC. Its protein product is CASSLSGSAFTYEQYF.

This clonotype was detected many times. This chain joins TRBV6-5 and TRBJ2-1, with 9 bases lining up with TRBD2. This CDR3 region has 16 residues. The germline V gene has CDR1 MNHEY and CDR2 SVGAGI. Trimming cost V 7 bases and J 5 bases; bases outside gene matches: 12. CDR3 amino acids: CASINLSGGRNNEQFF. CDR3 nucleotides: TGTGCCAGCATCAACCTTAGCGGGGGCCGTAACAATGAGCAGTTCTTC.

Notes on this clonotype: Germline is not matched at one junction end, which may reflect a read error. V and J are TRBV27 and TRBJ2-1; 10 nucleotides line up with TRBD2. Per germline, CDR1 MNHEY and CDR2 SMNVEV (reference sequence). The CDR3 length is 17 residues. The CDR3 bases are TGTGCCAGCAGTTCTAGCGGGGGCTTCTATATTCCCAATGGGCAGTTCTTC. The encoded protein is CASSSSGGFYIPNGQFF.

This clonotype was counted ten times or more. The rearrangement joins TRBV5-8 to TRBJ2-2, with D unresolved. The CDR3 spans 13 residues. Trimming left V 6 bases short and J 3 bases short, with 9 bases between. Germline loops: CDR1 SGHTS, CDR2 YDEGEE. The CDR3 spells CASTHLDTGELFF. CDR3 in DNA: TGTGCCAGCACCCACCTTGACACCGGGGAGCTGTTTTTT.

About this clonotype: Since a much larger clone is just one base distant, this may be a read error. This rearrangement joins TRBV5-1 to TRBJ2-1, with D hard to call. Germline loops: CDR1 SGHRS, CDR2 YFSETQ. Between the trimmed V and J ends, which lost 7 bases and 4 bases, there was a span of 15 bases. The CDR3 is 14 residues long. CDR3 loop: CASGSSQDYNEQFF. The CDR3 bases are TGCGCCAGCGGCTCGTCGCAGGATTACAATGAGCAGTTCTTC.

Many counts were recorded for this clonotype. The chain recombines TRBV6-5 with TRBJ1-1, with D unclear. The CDR3 runs 13 residues. Germline values: CDR1 MNHEY, CDR2 SVGAGI. V was shortened by 4 bases and J by 0 bases, with 6 bases between the two germline ends. CDR3 DNA sequence: TGTGCCAGCAGTTTTAACTTGAACACTGAAGCTTTCTTT. Its translation: CASSFNLNTEAFF.

This chain uses TRBV9 with TRBJ2-5, with 8 bases lining up with TRBD2. This CDR3 contains 16 residues. V was clipped by 0 bases and J by 0 bases; unmatched bases: 4. Germline V CDR1 and CDR2: SGDLS, YYNGEE. The CDR3 DNA reads as TGTGCCAGCAGCGTAGAGCCGGGGGGGAACCAAGAGACCCAGTACTTC. Protein sequence: CASSVEPGGNQETQYF.

This clonotype was counted many times. This chain connects TRBV7-8 to TRBJ2-3; weak D call: TRBD2 (5 bases). Germline CDR1 reads SGHVS; CDR2 reads FQNEAQ. The CDR3 length is 16 residues. Trimming took off 5 bases at V and 0 bases at J, with 15 bases between the two ends. In DNA form, the CDR3 reads TGTGCCAGCAGCGACGGGGTGTCCCTGAGCACAGATACGCAGTATTTT. This codes for CASSDGVSLSTDTQYF.

The sample holds many counts of this clonotype. The chain employs TRBV20-1 and TRBJ1-6; D possibly corresponds to TRBD1 (5 bases). The length of the CDR3 is 14 residues. Germline CDR1 is DFQATT and CDR2 is SNEGSKA (reference sequence). V was pared by 3 bases and J by 9 bases, with 15 bases between. CDR3 sequence: CSARKAQGGSPLHF. The DNA of the CDR3 is TGCAGTGCTAGGAAGGCGCAGGGAGGTTCACCCCTCCACTTT.

This clonotype appeared many times. This chain joins TRBV5-5 and TRBJ2-1; D is unclear. CDR1 and CDR2 (germline): SGHKS, YYEKEE (reference sequence). The CDR3 is made up of 14 amino acids. Trimming cost V 0 bases and J 8 bases, with 12 bases left between them. CDR3 in DNA: TGTGCCAGCAGCTTGGGATCTGGGGTTGATGAGCAGTTCTTC. Its protein product is CASSLGSGVDEQFF. The full variable domain, rest sourced from reference TRBV5-5 and TRBJ2-1, is DAGVTQSPTHLIKTRGQQVTLRCSPISGHKSVSWYQQVLGQGPQFIFQYYEKEERGRGNFPDRFSARQFPNYSSELNVNALLLGDSALYLCASSLGSGVDEQFFGPGTRLTVL.

Many counts were recorded for this clonotype. The chain employs TRBV12-3 or TRBV12-4 and TRBJ2-3, with 9 positions matching TRBD1. The CDR3 has 14 amino acids. V gave up 6 bases and J gave up 3 bases; unmatched junction bases: 4. CDR3 DNA: TGTGCCAGCAGCGGACAGGGGAGGACAGATACGCAGTATTTT. Its protein is CASSGQGRTDTQYF.

The CDR3 protein is CASSLLGGGLAKDEQFF. The CDR3 DNA follows: TGTGCCAGCAGTTTATTAGGTGGGGGACTAGCAAAAGATGAGCAGTTCTTC. The gene calls are TRBV11-2 and TRBJ2-1; 9 bases match TRBD2. The germline gives CDR1 SGHAT, CDR2 FQNNGV. The CDR3 covers 17 residues. Trimming removed 6 bases from V and 8 bases from J; junction bases left unmatched: 17.

The sample holds many counts of this clonotype. This chain joins TRBV7-3 and TRBJ2-7; unclear D gene. CDR3 length: 14 residues. Per germline, CDR1 SGHTA and CDR2 FQGTGA. Trimming took off 5 bases at V and 0 bases at J, with 11 bases between the two ends. CDR3: CASSPTHTSYEQYF. The CDR3 coding sequence is TGTGCCAGCAGCCCGACACACACCTCCTACGAGCAGTACTTC. The complete variable domain, with remaining parts taken from reference TRBV7-3 and TRBJ2-7, reads GAGVSQTPSNKVTEKGKYVELRCDPISGHTALYWYRQSLGQGPEFLIYFQGTGAADDSGLPNDRFFAVRPEGSVSTLKIQRTERGDSAVYLCASSPTHTSYEQYFGPGTRLTVT.

Comment on this clonotype: Possible read error: a much larger clone is one base away. V usage is TRBV27 and J usage is TRBJ1-2; 8 nucleotides align to TRBD1. J was trimmed by 6 bases and V by 2 bases; bases with no gene match: 23. Germline CDR1 MNHEY, CDR2 SMNVEV (reference sequence). This CDR3 has 20 residues. The CDR3 nucleotides are TGTGCCAGCAGTTTAGGTATCCCCACTCGGGCAGGGGGCTTCCGAGATGGCTACACCTTC. The encoded protein is CASSLGIPTRAGGFRDGYTF.

This clonotype was observed a few times. The chain uses TRBV20-1 and TRBJ1-1; D may be TRBD1 (5 bases). The ends were cut back, 5 bases at V and 3 bases at J, with 16 bases in the middle. The CDR3 length is 14 residues. Germline assignment: CDR1 DFQATT and CDR2 SNEGSKA (reference sequence). DNA of the CDR3: TGCAGTGCTGCAGGGTGGGAAAAGGACACTGAAGCTTTCTTT. It is translated as CSAAGWEKDTEAFF.

The table lists this clonotype with many counts. This chain links TRBV9 with TRBJ2-7; TRBD2 might be the D (5 bases). From germline, CDR1 is SGDLS and CDR2 YYNGEE. Trimming removed 1 base at V and 7 bases at J, with 9 bases between. CDR3 size: 12 residues. CDR3 bases: TGTGCCAGCAGCGTACTAGGCGGGGAGCAGTACTTC. Protein product: CASSVLGGEQYF. The entire variable domain, with the rest obtained from reference TRBV9 and TRBJ2-7, is as follows: DSGVTQTPKHLITATGQRVTLRCSPRSGDLSVYWYQQSLDQGLQFLIQYYNGEERAKGNILERFSAQQFPDLHSELNLSSLELGDSALYFCASSVLGGEQYFGPGTRLTVT.

In its sample, this clonotype was seen many times. The rearrangement links TRBV7-9 to TRBJ1-1; no clear D. This CDR3 comprises 14 residues. Trimming removed 2 bases at V and 2 bases at J, with 9 bases between. From germline, CDR1 is SEHNR and CDR2 FQNEAQ (reference sequence). The CDR3, as DNA: TGTGCCAGCAGCTTACGAGGGTCAAACACTGAAGCTTTCTTT. Residues: CASSLRGSNTEAFF. Together with reference TRBV7-9 and TRBJ1-1, the CDR3 gives the full variable domain: DTGVSQNPRHKITKRGQNVTFRCDPISEHNRLYWYRQTLGQGPEFLTYFQNEAQLEKSRLLSDRFSAERPKGSFSTLEIQRTEQGDSAMYLCASSLRGSNTEAFFGQGTRLTVV.